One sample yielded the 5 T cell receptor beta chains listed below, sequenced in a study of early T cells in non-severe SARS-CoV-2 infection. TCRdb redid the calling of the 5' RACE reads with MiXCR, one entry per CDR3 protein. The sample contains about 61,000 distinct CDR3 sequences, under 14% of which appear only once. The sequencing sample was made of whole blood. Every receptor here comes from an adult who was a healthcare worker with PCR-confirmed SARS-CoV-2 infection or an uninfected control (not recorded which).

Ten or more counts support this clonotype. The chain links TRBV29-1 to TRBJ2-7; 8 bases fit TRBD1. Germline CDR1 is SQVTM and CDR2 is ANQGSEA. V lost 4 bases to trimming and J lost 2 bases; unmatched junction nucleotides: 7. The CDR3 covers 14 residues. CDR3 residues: CSVGTGIGPYEQYF. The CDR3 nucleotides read TGCAGCGTTGGGACAGGGATTGGCCCCTACGAGCAGTACTTC.

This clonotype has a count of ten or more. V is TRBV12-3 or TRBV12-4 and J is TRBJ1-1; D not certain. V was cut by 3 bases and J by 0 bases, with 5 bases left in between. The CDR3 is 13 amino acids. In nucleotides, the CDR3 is TGTGCCAGCAGTTTGAGGGTGAACACTGAAGCTTTCTTT. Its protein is CASSLRVNTEAFF.

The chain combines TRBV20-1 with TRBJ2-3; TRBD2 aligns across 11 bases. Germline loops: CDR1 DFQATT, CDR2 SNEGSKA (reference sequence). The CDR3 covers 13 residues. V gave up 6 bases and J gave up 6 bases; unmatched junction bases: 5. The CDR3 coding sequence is TGCAGTGCCCAGACTAGCGGGGAGGATACGCAGTATTTT. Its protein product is CSAQTSGEDTQYF.

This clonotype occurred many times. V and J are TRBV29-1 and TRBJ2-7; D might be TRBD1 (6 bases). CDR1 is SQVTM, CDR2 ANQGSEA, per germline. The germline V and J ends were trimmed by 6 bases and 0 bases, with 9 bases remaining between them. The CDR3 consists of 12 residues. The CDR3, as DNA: TGCAGCGTGAGGGGGATCTCCTACGAGCAGTACTTC. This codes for CSVRGISYEQYF.

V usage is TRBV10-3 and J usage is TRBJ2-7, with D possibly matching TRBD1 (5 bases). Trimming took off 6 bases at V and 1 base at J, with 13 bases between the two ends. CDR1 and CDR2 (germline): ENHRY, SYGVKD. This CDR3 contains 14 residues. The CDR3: CAIRNDDRSYEQYF. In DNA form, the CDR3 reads TGTGCCATCAGGAATGATGACAGATCCTACGAGCAGTACTTC.